This T cell receptor beta chain was sequenced in a study of blood T cell repertoires in COVID-19. The overall study: Acute-phase and convalescent COVID-19 samples originated in the United States, Italy and Spain. T cells, B-cell-depleted T cells, or PBMCs provided the cDNA or gDNA that served as material.

Authors' methods: It was from reference gene primer amplification that nucleated cell counts were estimated. Profiled with immunoSEQ multiplex PCR; TCRdb holds only in-frame clones, not every one. The V and J calls and clone size come from that table; D and trimming were worked out from the DNA. The sample consists of 200,000 to 300,000 clones, about 87% of them appearing once. CDR1 and CDR2 from the germline V gene are KGHSH and LQKENI. The CDR3 totals 15 residues. The germline V and J ends were trimmed by 4 bases and 3 bases, with 12 bases remaining between them. The gene calls are TRBV18 and TRBJ2-2, with a tentative D call TRBD1 (6 bases). The source of this sequence is a man aged 55 to 70 who had recovered from COVID-19. The specimen was peripheral blood. The CDR3 DNA follows: TGTGCCAGCTCACGGTCAGGGGCGGACACCGGGGAGCTGTTTTTT. This translates into CASSRSGADTGELFF.